The rows below give T cell receptor beta chains drawn from one sample of a study of CD8 T cells in ankylosing spondylitis. TCRdb called the 5' RACE reads again in MiXCR, with one record for every CDR3 protein. The sample yields roughly 200,000 distinct CDR3 sequences, about 13% seen once. The sequenced sample was blood, either unsorted or a sorted T cell fraction (not recorded which). These TCRs come from a male donor with ankylosing spondylitis or in good health (not recorded which). Both conserved end residues are part of each CDR3. The D gene is left open where the match is weak. Size is stated for part of the rows, as once, few or many counts, or as a class when the clone is expanded.

len: 15
d_gene: -
v_gene: TRBV20-1
abundance: -
j_gene: TRBJ2-3
CDR3aa: CSASPDRLSTDTQYF
CDR3nt: TGCAGTGCTTCTCCCGACAGGCTAAGCACAGATACGCAGTATTTT

len: 14
d_gene: -
v_gene: TRBV12-3/TRBV12-4
abundance: few
j_gene: TRBJ1-5
CDR3aa: CASMGGYSNQPQHF
CDR3nt: TGTGCCAGCATGGGGGGGTATAGCAATCAGCCCCAGCATTTT

len: 15
d_gene: TRBD1
v_gene: TRBV20-1
abundance: few
j_gene: TRBJ2-7
CDR3aa: CSARGVDREFYEQYF
CDR3nt: TGCAGTGCTAGGGGGGTGGACAGGGAATTTTACGAGCAGTACTTC

len: 14
d_gene: -
v_gene: TRBV3-1
abundance: -
j_gene: TRBJ2-1
CDR3aa: CASSQDWATHEQFF
CDR3nt: TGTGCCAGCAGCCAAGACTGGGCTACGCATGAGCAGTTCTTC

len: 16
d_gene: -
v_gene: TRBV3-1
abundance: -
j_gene: TRBJ2-1
CDR3aa: CASSQDLGRLHNEQFF
CDR3nt: TGTGCCAGCAGCCAAGATCTTGGGCGGCTCCACAATGAGCAGTTCTTC

len: 16
d_gene: TRBD2
v_gene: TRBV7-9
abundance: -
j_gene: TRBJ2-3
CDR3aa: CASSPGASGTTDTQYF
CDR3nt: TGTGCCAGCAGCCCCGGGGCTAGCGGGACTACAGATACGCAGTATTTT

len: 14
d_gene: TRBD1
v_gene: TRBV7-9
abundance: few
j_gene: TRBJ2-5
CDR3aa: CASSMTGGIETQYF
CDR3nt: TGTGCCAGCAGCATGACAGGGGGCATAGAGACCCAGTACTTC

len: 13
d_gene: -
v_gene: TRBV19
abundance: -
j_gene: TRBJ1-2
CDR3aa: CASIPGEWYGYTF
CDR3nt: TGTGCCAGTATACCAGGGGAGTGGTATGGCTACACCTTC

len: 15
d_gene: TRBD2
v_gene: TRBV4-1
abundance: few
j_gene: TRBJ2-5
CDR3aa: CASISKWGGQETQYF
CDR3nt: TGCGCCAGCATTTCCAAGTGGGGGGGACAAGAGACCCAGTACTTC

len: 14
d_gene: -
v_gene: TRBV5-6
abundance: -
j_gene: TRBJ2-7
CDR3aa: CASSDSDSYYEQYF
CDR3nt: TGTGCCAGCAGCGATTCCGACAGTTACTACGAGCAGTACTTC

len: 15
d_gene: TRBD1
v_gene: TRBV10-2
abundance: -
j_gene: TRBJ2-1
CDR3aa: CATTHGQAWLNEQFF
CDR3nt: TGCGCCACGACTCACGGACAGGCGTGGTTAAATGAGCAGTTCTTC

len: 12
d_gene: -
v_gene: TRBV20-1
abundance: few
j_gene: TRBJ2-1
CDR3aa: CSARVNDNEQFF
CDR3nt: TGCAGTGCTAGAGTCAACGACAATGAGCAGTTCTTC

len: 15
d_gene: TRBD2
v_gene: TRBV5-1
abundance: many
j_gene: TRBJ2-7
CDR3aa: CASSLTGLAQDEQYF
CDR3nt: TGCGCCAGCAGCTTGACGGGACTAGCCCAGGATGAGCAGTACTTC

len: 14
d_gene: -
v_gene: TRBV12-3/TRBV12-4
abundance: many
j_gene: TRBJ2-7
CDR3aa: CASSPRDGSYEQYF
CDR3nt: TGTGCCAGCAGTCCCCGGGACGGCTCCTACGAGCAGTACTTC

len: 16
d_gene: -
v_gene: TRBV7-9
abundance: -
j_gene: TRBJ2-6
CDR3aa: CASSSSGGSGANVLTF
CDR3nt: TGTGCCAGCAGTTCGAGTGGGGGGTCTGGGGCCAACGTCCTGACTTTC

len: 13
d_gene: -
v_gene: TRBV15
abundance: -
j_gene: TRBJ2-7
CDR3aa: CATSEGTGNEQYF
CDR3nt: TGTGCCACCAGCGAAGGGACGGGAAACGAGCAGTACTTC

len: 13
d_gene: TRBD1
v_gene: TRBV6-1
abundance: -
j_gene: TRBJ2-5
CDR3aa: CASRRQGQETQYF
CDR3nt: TGTGCCAGCAGGCGACAGGGTCAAGAGACCCAGTACTTC

len: 13
d_gene: -
v_gene: TRBV10-2
abundance: -
j_gene: TRBJ2-7
CDR3aa: CASSTNRAYEQYF
CDR3nt: TGCGCCAGCAGTACAAACAGGGCCTACGAGCAGTACTTC

len: 14
d_gene: -
v_gene: TRBV27
abundance: -
j_gene: TRBJ2-7
CDR3aa: CASSSGTLISEQYF
CDR3nt: TGTGCCAGCAGTTCCGGGACCCTAATTAGCGAGCAGTACTTC

len: 16
d_gene: TRBD2
v_gene: TRBV4-2
abundance: many
j_gene: TRBJ2-2
CDR3aa: CASSQESGGGAGELFF
CDR3nt: TGTGCCAGCAGCCAAGAAAGTGGGGGGGGAGCCGGGGAGCTGTTTTTT

len: 14
d_gene: -
v_gene: TRBV24-1
abundance: many
j_gene: TRBJ2-2
CDR3aa: CATSAAVGTGELFF
CDR3nt: TGTGCCACCAGTGCGGCAGTTGGGACCGGGGAGCTGTTTTTT

len: 15
d_gene: TRBD2
v_gene: TRBV7-9
abundance: few
j_gene: TRBJ2-5
CDR3aa: CASSSGLAGRETQYF
CDR3nt: TGTGCCAGCAGCTCGGGACTAGCGGGGAGGGAGACCCAGTACTTC

len: 15
d_gene: TRBD1
v_gene: TRBV6-1
abundance: -
j_gene: TRBJ2-7
CDR3aa: CASSLLTGGSYEQYF
CDR3nt: TGTGCCAGCAGCCTCCTGACAGGGGGCTCCTACGAGCAGTACTTC

len: 16
d_gene: TRBD1
v_gene: TRBV6-5
abundance: few
j_gene: TRBJ1-2
CDR3aa: CASSSQGTGGENGYTF
CDR3nt: TGTGCCAGCAGTTCGCAGGGGACAGGGGGCGAGAATGGCTACACCTTC

len: 14
d_gene: -
v_gene: TRBV7-9
abundance: -
j_gene: TRBJ2-7
CDR3aa: CASSLGGAGYEQYF
CDR3nt: TGTGCCAGCAGCTTGGGTGGGGCGGGCTACGAGCAGTACTTC

len: 14
d_gene: -
v_gene: TRBV27
abundance: few
j_gene: TRBJ2-7
CDR3aa: CASSPRTDPYEQYF
CDR3nt: TGTGCCAGCAGTCCGAGGACAGACCCCTACGAGCAGTACTTC

len: 11
d_gene: -
v_gene: TRBV19
abundance: many
j_gene: TRBJ2-2
CDR3aa: CASTYGGELFF
CDR3nt: TGTGCCAGTACTTATGGCGGGGAGCTGTTTTTT

len: 13
d_gene: -
v_gene: TRBV25-1
abundance: -
j_gene: TRBJ2-2
CDR3aa: CASSPLETGELFF
CDR3nt: TGTGCCAGCAGCCCGCTAGAGACCGGGGAGCTGTTTTTT

len: 15
d_gene: -
v_gene: TRBV27
abundance: few
j_gene: TRBJ2-5
CDR3aa: CASSYLPGVLETQYF
CDR3nt: TGTGCCAGCAGTTATCTCCCAGGGGTTTTGGAGACCCAGTACTTC